Below, 3 T cell receptor beta chains from the same sample are listed, as sequenced in a study of human T cells and chemical hapten exposure. TCRdb analysed the RACE reads with MiXCR anew, one entry per CDR3 protein. Among more than 300,000 distinct CDR3 sequences listed, 5.5% were seen once. The time point here: pre-sensitization, week 0. The treatment: therapeutic diphenylcyclopropenone sensitization with weekly scalp DPC. The specimen comprised whole blood, sampled in connection with sensitization to the hapten diphenylcyclopropenone (DPC). These receptor sequences come from a woman aged 18-29 years with alopecia areata. Some clones in this sample may be carry-over from other donors' samples.

This clonotype was counted between two and nine times. This chain uses TRBV19 with TRBJ2-2, with a possible D match to TRBD1 (6 bases). V shed 5 bases and J shed 6 bases, with 16 bases lying between them. The CDR3 totals 15 residues. CDR1 LNHDA and CDR2 SQIVND come from the germline V gene (reference sequence). The CDR3 sequence is CASSGRGNRAGELFF. CDR3 DNA: TGTGCCAGTAGTGGAAGAGGAAACAGGGCCGGGGAGCTGTTTTTT.

The chain links TRBV6-5 to TRBJ2-1; 10 positions agree with TRBD2. CDR1 is MNHEY and CDR2 is SVGAGI in the germline V gene. CDR3 length: 20 residues. V trimming: 2 bases; J trimming: 8 bases; junction bases outside the gene matches: 21. The DNA for the CDR3 is TGTGCCAGCAGTTACCGTCAAGCGAAGCAGCGGGGGGGCAGGGTGGATGAGCAGTTCTTC. This codes for CASSYRQAKQRGGRVDEQFF.

Many counts were recorded for this clonotype. The chain is built from TRBV4-2 and TRBJ1-2; possible D gene TRBD1, 6 bases. V lost 0 bases to trimming and J lost 3 bases, with 11 bases between them. The germline gives CDR1 LGHNA, CDR2 YNFKEQ. The length of the CDR3 is 15 residues. CDR3 coding DNA: TGTGCCAGCAGCCAAGACGGACAGCCCGACTATGGCTACACCTTC. Its protein is CASSQDGQPDYGYTF.